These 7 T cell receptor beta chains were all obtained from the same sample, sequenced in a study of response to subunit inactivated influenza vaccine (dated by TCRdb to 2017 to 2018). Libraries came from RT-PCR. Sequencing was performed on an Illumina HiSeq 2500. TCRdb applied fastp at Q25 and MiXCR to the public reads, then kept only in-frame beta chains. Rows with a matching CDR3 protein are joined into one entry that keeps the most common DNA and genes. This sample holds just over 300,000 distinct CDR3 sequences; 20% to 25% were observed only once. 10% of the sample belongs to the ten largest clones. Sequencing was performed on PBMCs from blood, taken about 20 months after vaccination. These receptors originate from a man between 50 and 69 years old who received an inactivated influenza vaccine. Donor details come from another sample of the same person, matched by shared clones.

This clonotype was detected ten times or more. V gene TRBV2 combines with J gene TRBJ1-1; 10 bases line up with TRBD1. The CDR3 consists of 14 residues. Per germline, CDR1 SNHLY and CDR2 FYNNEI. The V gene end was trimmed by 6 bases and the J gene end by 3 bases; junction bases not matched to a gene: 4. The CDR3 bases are TGTGCCAGCAGCGTGACAGGGGGCGACACTGAAGCTTTCTTT. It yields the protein CASSVTGGDTEAFF.

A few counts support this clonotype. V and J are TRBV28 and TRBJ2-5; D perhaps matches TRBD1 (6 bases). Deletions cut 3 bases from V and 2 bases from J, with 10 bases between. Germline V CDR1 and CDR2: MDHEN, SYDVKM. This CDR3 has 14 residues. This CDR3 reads CASSLYRAQETQYF. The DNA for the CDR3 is TGTGCCAGCAGTTTGTACAGGGCGCAAGAGACCCAGTACTTC.

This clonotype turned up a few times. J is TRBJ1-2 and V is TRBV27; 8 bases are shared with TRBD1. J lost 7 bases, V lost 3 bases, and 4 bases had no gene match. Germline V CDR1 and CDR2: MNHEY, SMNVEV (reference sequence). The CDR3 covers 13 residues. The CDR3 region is CASSFTQGAGYTF. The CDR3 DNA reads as TGTGCCAGCAGTTTCACCCAGGGGGCTGGCTACACCTTC.

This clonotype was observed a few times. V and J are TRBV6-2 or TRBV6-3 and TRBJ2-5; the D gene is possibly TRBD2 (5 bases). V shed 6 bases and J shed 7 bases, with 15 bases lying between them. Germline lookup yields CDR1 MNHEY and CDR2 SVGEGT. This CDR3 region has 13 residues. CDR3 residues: CASSDLARVTQYF. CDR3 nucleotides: TGTGCCAGCAGCGACCTTGCGAGGGTGACCCAGTACTTC.

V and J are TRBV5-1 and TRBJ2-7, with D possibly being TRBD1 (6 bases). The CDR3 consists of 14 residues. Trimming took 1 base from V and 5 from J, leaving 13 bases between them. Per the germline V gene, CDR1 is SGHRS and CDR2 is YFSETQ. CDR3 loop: CASSLTGPVHEQYF. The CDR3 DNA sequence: TGCGCCAGCAGCTTGACAGGGCCGGTCCACGAGCAGTACTTC.

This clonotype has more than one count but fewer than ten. The CDR3 reads CASSQSGSVNYEQYF. Here the CDR3 DNA reads TGTGCCAGCAGCCAATCGGGCAGTGTAAACTACGAGCAGTACTTC. This chain links TRBV3-1 with TRBJ2-7, with D unclear. Looked up from germline, CDR1 is LGHDT and CDR2 is YNNKEL (reference sequence). This CDR3 region has 15 residues. The V end lost 2 bases, the J end lost 3 bases, and 14 bases lay between the germline ends.

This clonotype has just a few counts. CDR3 loop: CASSPRGLAGSFGDTQYF. CDR3 DNA: TGTGCCAGCAGCCCGAGGGGACTAGCGGGTTCCTTTGGCGATACGCAGTATTTT. This rearrangement joins TRBV5-6 to TRBJ2-3; 12 nucleotides align to TRBD2. The CDR3 has 18 amino acids. From germline, CDR1 is SGHDT and CDR2 YYEEEE. Unmatched junction bases numbered 15, after V lost 4 bases and J lost 6 bases.